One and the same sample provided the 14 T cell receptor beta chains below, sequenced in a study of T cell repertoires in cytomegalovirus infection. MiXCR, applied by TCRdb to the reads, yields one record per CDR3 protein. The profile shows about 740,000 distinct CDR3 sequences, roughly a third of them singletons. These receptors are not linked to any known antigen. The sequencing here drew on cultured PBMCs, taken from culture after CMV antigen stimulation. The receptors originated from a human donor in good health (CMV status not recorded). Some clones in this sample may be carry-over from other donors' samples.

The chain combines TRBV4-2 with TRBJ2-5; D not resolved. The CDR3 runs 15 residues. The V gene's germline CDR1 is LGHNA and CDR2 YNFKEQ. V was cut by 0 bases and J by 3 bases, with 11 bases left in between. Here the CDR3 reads CASSQEPTNEETQYF. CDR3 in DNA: TGTGCCAGCAGCCAAGAGCCCACGAACGAAGAGACCCAGTACTTC.

CDR3 nucleotides: TGTGCCAGCAGTTCCACAGAGCTCTATGGCTACACCTTC. It codes for CASSSTELYGYTF. J is TRBJ1-2 and V is TRBV27; D gene unclear. The CDR3 has 13 amino acids. With 4 bases removed from V and 4 bases from J, the gap between germline ends came to 10 bases. CDR1 MNHEY and CDR2 SMNVEV come from the germline V gene (reference sequence).

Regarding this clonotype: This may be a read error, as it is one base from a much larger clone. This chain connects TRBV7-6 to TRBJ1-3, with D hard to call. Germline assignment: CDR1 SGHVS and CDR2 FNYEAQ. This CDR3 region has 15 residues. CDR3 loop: CSSSHQATDGNTIYF. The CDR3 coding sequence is TGTTCCAGCAGCCATCAAGCGACGGATGGAAACACCATATATTTT.

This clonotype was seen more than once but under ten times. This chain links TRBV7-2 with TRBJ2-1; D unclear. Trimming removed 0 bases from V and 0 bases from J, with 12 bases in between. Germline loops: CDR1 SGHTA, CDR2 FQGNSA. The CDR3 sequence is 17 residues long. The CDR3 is CASSLAPSASSYNEQFF. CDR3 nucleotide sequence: TGTGCCAGCAGCTTAGCCCCTTCCGCGAGCTCCTACAATGAGCAGTTCTTC.

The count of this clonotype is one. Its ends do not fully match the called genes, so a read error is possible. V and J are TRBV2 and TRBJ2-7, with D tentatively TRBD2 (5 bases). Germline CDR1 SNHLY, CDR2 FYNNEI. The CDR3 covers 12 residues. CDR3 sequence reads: CMAGKNSYEQYF. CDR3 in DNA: TGCATGGCGGGCAAGAACTCCTACGAGCAGTACTTC.

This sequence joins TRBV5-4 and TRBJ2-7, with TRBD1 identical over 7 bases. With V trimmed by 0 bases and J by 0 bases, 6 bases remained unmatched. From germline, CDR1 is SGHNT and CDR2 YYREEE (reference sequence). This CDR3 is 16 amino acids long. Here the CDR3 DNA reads TGTGCCAGCAGCTTGGGAGGGACAGCTCACTCCTACGAGCAGTACTTC. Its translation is CASSLGGTAHSYEQYF. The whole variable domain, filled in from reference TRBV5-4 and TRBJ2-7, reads ETGVTQSPTHLIKTRGQQVTLRCSSQSGHNTVSWYQQALGQGPQFIFQYYREEENGRGNFPPRFSGLQFPNYSSELNVNALELDDSALYLCASSLGGTAHSYEQYFGPGTRLTVT.

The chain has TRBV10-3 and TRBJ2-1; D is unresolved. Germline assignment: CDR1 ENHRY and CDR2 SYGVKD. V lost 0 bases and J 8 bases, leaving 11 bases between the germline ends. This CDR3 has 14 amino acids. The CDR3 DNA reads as TGTGCCATCAGTGAGTCGGCTAGTGGAGATGAGCAGTTCTTC. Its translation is CAISESASGDEQFF.

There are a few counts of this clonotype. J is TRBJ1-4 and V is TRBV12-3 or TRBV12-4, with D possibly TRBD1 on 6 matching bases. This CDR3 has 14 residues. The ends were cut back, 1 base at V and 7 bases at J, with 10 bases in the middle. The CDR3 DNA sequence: TGTGCCAGCAGTTTAGTCAGGGGAGGTGAAAAACTGTTTTTT. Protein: CASSLVRGGEKLFF.

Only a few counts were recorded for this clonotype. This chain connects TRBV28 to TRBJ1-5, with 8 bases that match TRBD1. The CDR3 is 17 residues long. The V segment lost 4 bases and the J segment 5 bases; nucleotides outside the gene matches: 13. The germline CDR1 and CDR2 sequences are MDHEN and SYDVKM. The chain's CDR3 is CASSSVAGRGLDQPQHF. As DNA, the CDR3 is TGTGCCAGCAGTTCGGTCGCCGGCAGGGGGCTGGATCAGCCCCAGCATTTT.

The CDR3 spells CATSSGGGEAFF. The CDR3 DNA is TGTGCCACCAGCAGCGGGGGGGGGGAAGCTTTCTTT. The V and J genes are TRBV15 and TRBJ1-1; perhaps TRBD1 as D (5 bases). CDR3 size: 12 residues. Deletions cut 3 bases from V and 8 bases from J, with 10 bases between. CDR1 is LNHNV and CDR2 is YYDKDF in the germline V gene (reference sequence).

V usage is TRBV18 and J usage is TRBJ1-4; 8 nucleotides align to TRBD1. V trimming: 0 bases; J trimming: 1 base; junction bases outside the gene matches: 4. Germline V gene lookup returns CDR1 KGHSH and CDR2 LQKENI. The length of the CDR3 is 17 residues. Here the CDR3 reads CASSPPGDRRTNEKLFF. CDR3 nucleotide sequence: TGTGCCAGCTCACCACCGGGGGACAGGAGAACTAATGAAAAACTGTTTTTT.

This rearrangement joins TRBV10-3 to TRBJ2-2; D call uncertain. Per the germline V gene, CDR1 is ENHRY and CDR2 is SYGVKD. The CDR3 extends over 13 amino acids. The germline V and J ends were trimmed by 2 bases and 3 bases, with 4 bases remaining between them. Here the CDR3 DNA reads TGTGCCATCAGTGAGGGCGACACCGGGGAGCTGTTTTTT. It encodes CAISEGDTGELFF.

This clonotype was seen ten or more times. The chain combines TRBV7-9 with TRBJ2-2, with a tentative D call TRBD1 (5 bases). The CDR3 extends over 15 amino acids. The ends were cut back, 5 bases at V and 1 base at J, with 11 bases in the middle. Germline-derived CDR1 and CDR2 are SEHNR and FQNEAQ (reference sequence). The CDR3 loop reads CASSLDRLNTGELFF. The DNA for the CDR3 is TGTGCCAGCAGCCTTGACAGACTGAACACCGGGGAGCTGTTTTTT.

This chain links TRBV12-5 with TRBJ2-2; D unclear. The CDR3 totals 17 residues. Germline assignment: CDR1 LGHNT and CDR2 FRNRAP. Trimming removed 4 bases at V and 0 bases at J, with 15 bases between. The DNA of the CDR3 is TGTGCTAGTGGTTCCCCCAATGGGTTCGCGAACACCGGGGAGCTGTTTTTT. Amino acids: CASGSPNGFANTGELFF.